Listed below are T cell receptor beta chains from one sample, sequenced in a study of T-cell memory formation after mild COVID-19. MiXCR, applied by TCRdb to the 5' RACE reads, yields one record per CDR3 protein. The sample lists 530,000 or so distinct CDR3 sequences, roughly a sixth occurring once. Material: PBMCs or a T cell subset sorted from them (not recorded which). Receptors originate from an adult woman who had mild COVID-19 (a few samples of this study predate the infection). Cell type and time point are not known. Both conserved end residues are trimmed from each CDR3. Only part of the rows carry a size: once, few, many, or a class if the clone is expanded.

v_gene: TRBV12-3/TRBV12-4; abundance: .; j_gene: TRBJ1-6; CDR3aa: ASSFGQALH
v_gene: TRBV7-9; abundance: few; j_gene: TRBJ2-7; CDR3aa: ASSFLAGDEQY
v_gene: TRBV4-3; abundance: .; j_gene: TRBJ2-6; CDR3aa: ASSGQGAGEAGANVLT
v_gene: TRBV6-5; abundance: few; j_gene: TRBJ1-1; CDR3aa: ASKKQGYTEAF
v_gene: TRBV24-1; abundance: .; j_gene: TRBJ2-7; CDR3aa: ATSDLPGYEQY
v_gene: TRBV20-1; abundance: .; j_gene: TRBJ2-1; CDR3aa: SAPAGGSYSSYNEQF
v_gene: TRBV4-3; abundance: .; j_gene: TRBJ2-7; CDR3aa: ASSQDTGPLYYEQY
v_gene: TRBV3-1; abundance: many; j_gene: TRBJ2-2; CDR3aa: ASSQAVNTGELF
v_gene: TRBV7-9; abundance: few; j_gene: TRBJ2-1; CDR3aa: ASSLELGRGVEQF
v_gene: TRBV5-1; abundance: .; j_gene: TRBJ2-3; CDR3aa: ASSYRVLSSTDTQY
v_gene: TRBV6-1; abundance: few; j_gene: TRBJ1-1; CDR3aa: ASIEDRVFTEAF
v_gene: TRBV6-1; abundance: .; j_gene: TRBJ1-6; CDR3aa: ASSVDNSPLH
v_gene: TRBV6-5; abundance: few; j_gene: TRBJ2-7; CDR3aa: ASSSPGGAFEQY
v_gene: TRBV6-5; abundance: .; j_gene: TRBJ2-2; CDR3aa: ASSYLTAANTGELF
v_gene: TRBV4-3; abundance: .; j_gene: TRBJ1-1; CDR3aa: ASSQDRVLTRAF
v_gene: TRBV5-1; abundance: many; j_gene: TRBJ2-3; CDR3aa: ASSMRGYGTVDTQY
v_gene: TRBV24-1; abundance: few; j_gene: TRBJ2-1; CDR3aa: ATSDSRDEPYNEQF
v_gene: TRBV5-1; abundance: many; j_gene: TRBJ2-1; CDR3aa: ASSLERASGRSNEQF
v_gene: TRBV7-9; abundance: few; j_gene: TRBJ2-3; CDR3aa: ASSPRGQGATDTQY
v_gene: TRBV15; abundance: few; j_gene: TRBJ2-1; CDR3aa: ATSRVANEQF
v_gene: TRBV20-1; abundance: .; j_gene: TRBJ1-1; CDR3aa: SAIRQHMNTEAF
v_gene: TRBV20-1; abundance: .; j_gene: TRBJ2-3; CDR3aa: SATRDSTDTQY
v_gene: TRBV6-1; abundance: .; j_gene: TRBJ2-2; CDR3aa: ASNGGWDTGELF
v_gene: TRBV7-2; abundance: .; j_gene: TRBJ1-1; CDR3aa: ASSPWGHPNTEAF
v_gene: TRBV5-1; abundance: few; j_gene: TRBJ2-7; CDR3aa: ASSRSGTASSYEQY
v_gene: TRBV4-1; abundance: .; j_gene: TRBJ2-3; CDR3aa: ASSRTQGASTDTQY
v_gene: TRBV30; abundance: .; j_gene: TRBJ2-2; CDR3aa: AWSVGTSGALRTGELF
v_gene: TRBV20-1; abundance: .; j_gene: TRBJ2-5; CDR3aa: SARIQGTQETQY
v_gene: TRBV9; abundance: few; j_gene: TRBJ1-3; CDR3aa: ASSDTGPLAGNTIY
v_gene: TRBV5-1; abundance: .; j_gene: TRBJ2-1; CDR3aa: ASSWTSSDEQF
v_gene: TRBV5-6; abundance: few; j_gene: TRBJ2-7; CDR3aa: ASSTGLSSREQY
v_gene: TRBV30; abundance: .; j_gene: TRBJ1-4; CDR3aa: AWSVRAGTEKLF
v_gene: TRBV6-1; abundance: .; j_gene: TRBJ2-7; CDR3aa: ASRARISYEQY
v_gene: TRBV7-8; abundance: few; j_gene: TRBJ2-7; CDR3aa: ASGPQMLQLSYEQY
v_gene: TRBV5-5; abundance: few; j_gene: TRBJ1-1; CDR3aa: ASSLAFGQGAKRTEAF
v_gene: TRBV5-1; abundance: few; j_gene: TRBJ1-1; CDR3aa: ASSLNLQGTEAF
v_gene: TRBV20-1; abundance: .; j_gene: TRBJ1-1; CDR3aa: SARDGRGLNTEAF
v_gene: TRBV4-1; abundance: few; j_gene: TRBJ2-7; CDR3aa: ASSQSGTPGSYEQY
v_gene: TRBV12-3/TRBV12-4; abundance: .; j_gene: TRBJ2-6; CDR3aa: ASSLLGTGANVLT
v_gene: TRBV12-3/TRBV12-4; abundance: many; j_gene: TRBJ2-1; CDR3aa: ASSPLAGGGNEQF
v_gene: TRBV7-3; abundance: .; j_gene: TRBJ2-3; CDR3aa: ASSFVGGARDTQY
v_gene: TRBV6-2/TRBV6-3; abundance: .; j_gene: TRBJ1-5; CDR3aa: ASSYGRGSQPQH
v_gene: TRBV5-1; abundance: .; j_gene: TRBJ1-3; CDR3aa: ASRPHSGNTIY
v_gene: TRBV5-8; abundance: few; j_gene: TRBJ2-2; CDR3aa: ASSLGSSWGDENTGELF
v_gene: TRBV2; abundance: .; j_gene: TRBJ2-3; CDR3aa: ASCRQVPSTDTQY
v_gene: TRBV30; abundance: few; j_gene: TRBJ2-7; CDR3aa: AWMPGLGSYEQY
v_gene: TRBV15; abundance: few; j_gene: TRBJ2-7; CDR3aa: ATSENRQGEQY
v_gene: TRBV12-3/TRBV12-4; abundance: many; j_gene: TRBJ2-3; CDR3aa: ASSPRGAGAVWVQY
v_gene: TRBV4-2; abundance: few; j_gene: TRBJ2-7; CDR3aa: ASSQGPRGTSYEQY